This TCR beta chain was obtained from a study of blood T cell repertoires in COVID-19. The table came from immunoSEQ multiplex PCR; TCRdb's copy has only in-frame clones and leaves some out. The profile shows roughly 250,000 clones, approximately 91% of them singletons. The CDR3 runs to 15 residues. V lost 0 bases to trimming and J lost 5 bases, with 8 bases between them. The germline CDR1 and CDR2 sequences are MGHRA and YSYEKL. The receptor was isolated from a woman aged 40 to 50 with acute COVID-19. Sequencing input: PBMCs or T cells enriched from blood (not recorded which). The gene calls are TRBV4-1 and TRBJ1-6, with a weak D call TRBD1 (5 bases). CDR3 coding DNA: TGCGCCAGCAGCCAAGATACAGGCCATAATTCACCCCTCCACTTT. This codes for CASSQDTGHNSPLHF.